What follows is one TCR beta chain and its context. This clonotype has only a few counts. Its antigen is not yet known. No base qualities exist here, and no much larger clone lies one base off it. Synthesis of TCR cDNA relied on 5'RACE template switching, a step that introduced a universal primer site along with unique molecular identifiers. cDNA synthesis was primed from both the TCR alpha and TCR beta constant segments. Library amplification involved two PCR steps, and the second step added sample barcodes and sequencing adapters. Libraries were sequenced on Illumina HiSeq 2500 (2x100 bp) or NovaSeq (2x150 bp). Regarding the original processing steps: MIGEC handled demultiplexing of reads and collapsing into UMI consensus sequences, while MiXCR performed V(D)J alignment. Using edgeR on replicate PBMC samples, clonotypes were called vaccine-responding if FDR was below 0.01 and the log2 fold change was above 5 up to day 15. Each bulk clonotype received a CD4 or CD8 identity based on whether the sequenced CD4 or CD8 repertoire contained that clonotype at higher abundance. TCRdb trimmed public reads at Q25 via fastp, called clones via MiXCR and kept in-frame beta chains. Records with the same CDR3 protein are collapsed into one entry carrying the most frequent genes and DNA. TCRdb assigned the V and J calls; the authors' analysis was not used. The table for this sample lists about 320,000 distinct CDR3 sequences; about 6.9% of them were counted only once. Clones ranked in the top ten supply about a sixth of the sample.

According to the study, the label for this sample's treatment or condition signals: live attenuated yellow fever vaccine strain. Two biological replicates of bulk PBMCs were collected at each blood-draw timepoint. PBMCs were isolated from peripheral blood using a standard Ficoll-Paque protocol. TriZol was used to extract RNA from bulk PBMCs, CD4 and CD8 fractions, and dextramer-positive and dextramer-negative fractions. The data originate from a study of T cells after yellow fever vaccination (dated by TCRdb to the late 2010s). About the full investigation: Libraries from fractions with low cell numbers were prepared with the SMART-Seq v4 Ultra Low Input RNA kit. To follow T-cell clones before and after primary and booster YFV17D yellow fever vaccination, bulk TCR alpha and beta repertoires were sequenced over time. Two healthy male donors, one aged 18 to 30 and one aged 30 to 40 years, made up the cohort. Blood was collected at multiple timepoints before and after primary and secondary immunization, and bulk PBMC replicates and cell subsets were isolated.

As encoded in the germline V gene, CDR1 is SQVTM while CDR2 is ANQGSEA. Trimming at the junction amounts to 1 base on V and 7 bases on J, and the germline ends lie 8 bases apart. The CDR3 runs 12 amino acids, cysteine and phenylalanine included. Only CDR3 DNA remains: 36 bases, in frame from the first base. Overall study results and their limits: Because the study included only a couple of donors, the extent to which the findings can be generalized is limited. Computational filtering was required because FACS-sorted repertoires could contain abundant contaminating clonotypes from the bulk population. Compared with the primary T-cell response, the secondary T-cell response was faster but weaker, reaching its peak on day 5 rather than on day 15. A small fraction of clonotypes appeared in both the CD4 and CD8 compartments, likely as a result of convergent recombination. After the booster, most of the clones that had expanded following primary vaccination were detected again (just under 97% of CD4 and around nine tenths of CD8), which suggests that memory was broadly maintained.

Sample: PBMCs, taken approximately 40 days after the first yellow fever vaccination. The source is a young man who received the YFV17D yellow fever vaccine. The rearranged segments are TRBV29-1 and TRBJ2-1, with the D gene too uncertain to name. For the CDR3, the sequence is CSVEAHSNEQFF. The bases are TGCAGCGTTGAAGCCCACTCAAATGAGCAGTTCTTC.